This TCR beta chain is drawn from a study of cytomegalovirus exposure and HLA in healthy donors. Study-level results: Within the 120 or so validation repertoires, first-cohort TCR clusters tended to co-occur, according to a later analysis. The dataset shows that most TCR sequences were rare, while some public TCRs occurred in many donors.

Clones were sequenced by immunoSEQ multiplex PCR, and TCRdb holds only the in-frame ones, with some missing. Of 300,000 to 400,000 clones listed, approximately 90% are singletons. The donors were part of the validation cohort of roughly 110 subjects. That cohort was separate from the first cohort, which comprised 500 to 700 subjects. The CDR3 sequence is 19 residues long. Looked up from germline, CDR1 is MDHEN and CDR2 is SYDVKM. V was pared by 7 bases and J by 1 base, with 26 bases between. Only a few counts were recorded for this clone. The antigen is undetermined. The chain has TRBV28 and TRBJ1-5; possibly TRBD1 for D (6 bases). This receptor was obtained from a woman aged 18-35 years in good health and CMV-seronegative. Sequencing input: PBMCs. This chain's CDR3 is CASKRQAAGVNLSNQPQHF. CDR3 in DNA: TGTGCCAGCAAACGACAGGCGGCGGGTGTTAACCTCAGCAATCAGCCCCAGCATTTT.